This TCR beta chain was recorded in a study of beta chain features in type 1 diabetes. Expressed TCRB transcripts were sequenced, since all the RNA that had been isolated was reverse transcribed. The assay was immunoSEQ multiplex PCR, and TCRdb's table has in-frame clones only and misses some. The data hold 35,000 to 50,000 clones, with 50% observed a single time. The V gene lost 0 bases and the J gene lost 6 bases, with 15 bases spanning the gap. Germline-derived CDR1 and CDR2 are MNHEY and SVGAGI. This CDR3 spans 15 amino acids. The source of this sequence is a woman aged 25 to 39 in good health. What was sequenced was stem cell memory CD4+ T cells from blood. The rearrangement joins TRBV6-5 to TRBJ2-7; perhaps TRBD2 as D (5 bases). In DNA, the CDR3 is TGTGCCAGCAGTTACTCTCTAGCCCCTGGAAGCGAGCAGTACTTC. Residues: CASSYSLAPGSEQYF.